A few counts support the clone carrying this T cell receptor beta chain. Its antigen is still unknown. V was clipped by 0 bases and J by 4 bases, with 13 bases between them. This CDR3 has 16 amino acids. CDR1 is MNHNS and CDR2 is SASEGT in the germline V gene. These data come from a study of cytomegalovirus exposure and HLA in healthy donors. The study, taken as a whole, reports: Rarity held for most TCR sequences, but there were some public TCRs that occurred in many donors.

PCR involved 60 Vbeta and 13 Jbeta primers. Some clones are missing from TCRdb's copy, which holds only in-frame ones; the method was immunoSEQ multiplex PCR. The sample consists of about 150,000 clones, approximately 61% of them appearing once. This clonotype was obtained from a human donor in good health. The chain has TRBV6-1 and TRBJ1-5; D remains ambiguous. Sequencing was done on a sample of PBMCs. In DNA, the CDR3 is TGTGCCAGCAGTGAAGCGCTGTTCGGAGGGAATCAGCCCCAGCATTTT. It encodes CASSEALFGGNQPQHF.